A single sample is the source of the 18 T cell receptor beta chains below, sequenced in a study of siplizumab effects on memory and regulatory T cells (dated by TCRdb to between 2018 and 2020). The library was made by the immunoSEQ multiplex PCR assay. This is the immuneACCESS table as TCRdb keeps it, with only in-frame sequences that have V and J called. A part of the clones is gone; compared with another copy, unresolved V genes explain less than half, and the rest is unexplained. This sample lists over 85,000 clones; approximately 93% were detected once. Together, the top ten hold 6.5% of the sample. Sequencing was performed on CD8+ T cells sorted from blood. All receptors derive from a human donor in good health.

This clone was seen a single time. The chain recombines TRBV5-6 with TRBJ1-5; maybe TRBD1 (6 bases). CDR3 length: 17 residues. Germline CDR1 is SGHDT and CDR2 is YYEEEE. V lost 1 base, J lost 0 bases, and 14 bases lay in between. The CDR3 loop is CASSLQAGEGSNQPQHF. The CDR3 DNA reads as TGTGCCAGCAGCTTGCAGGCAGGGGAGGGTAGCAATCAGCCCCAGCATTTT.

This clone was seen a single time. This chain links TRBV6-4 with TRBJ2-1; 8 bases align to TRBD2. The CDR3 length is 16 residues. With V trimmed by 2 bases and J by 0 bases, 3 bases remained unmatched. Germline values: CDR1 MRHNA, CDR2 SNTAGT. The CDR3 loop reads CASSDKAGGSYNEQFF. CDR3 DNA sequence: TGTGCCAGCAGTGACAAGGCGGGGGGCTCCTACAATGAGCAGTTCTTC.

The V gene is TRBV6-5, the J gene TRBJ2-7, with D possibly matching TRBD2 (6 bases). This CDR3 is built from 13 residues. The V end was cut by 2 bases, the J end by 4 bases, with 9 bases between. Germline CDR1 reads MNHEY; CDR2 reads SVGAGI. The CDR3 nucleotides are TGTGCCAGCAGTTACGGGACTTCTTACGAGCAGTACTTC. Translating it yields CASSYGTSYEQYF.

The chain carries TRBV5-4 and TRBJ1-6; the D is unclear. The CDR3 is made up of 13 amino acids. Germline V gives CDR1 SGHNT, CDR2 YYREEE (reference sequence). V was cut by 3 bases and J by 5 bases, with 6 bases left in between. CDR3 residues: CASSSDDNSPLHF. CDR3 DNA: TGTGCCAGCAGCTCAGACGATAATTCACCCCTCCACTTT.

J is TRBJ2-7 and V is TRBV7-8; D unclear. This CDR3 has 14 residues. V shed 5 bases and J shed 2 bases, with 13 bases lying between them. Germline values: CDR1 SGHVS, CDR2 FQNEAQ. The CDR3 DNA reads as TGTGCCAGCAGCCCCGTAAGCCTTCCCTACGAGCAGTACTTC. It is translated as CASSPVSLPYEQYF. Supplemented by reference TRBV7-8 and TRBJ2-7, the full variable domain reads GAGVSQSPRYKVAKRGQDVALRCDPISGHVSLFWYQQALGQGPEFLTYFQNEAQLDKSGLPSDRFFAERPEGSVSTLKIQRTQQEDSAVYLCASSPVSLPYEQYFGPGTRLTVT.

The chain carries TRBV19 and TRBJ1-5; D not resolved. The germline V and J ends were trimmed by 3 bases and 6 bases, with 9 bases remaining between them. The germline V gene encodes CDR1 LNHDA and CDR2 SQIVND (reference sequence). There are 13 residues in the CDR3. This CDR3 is CASSIYMSQPQHF. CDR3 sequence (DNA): TGTGCCAGTAGTATTTACATGAGTCAGCCCCAGCATTTT.

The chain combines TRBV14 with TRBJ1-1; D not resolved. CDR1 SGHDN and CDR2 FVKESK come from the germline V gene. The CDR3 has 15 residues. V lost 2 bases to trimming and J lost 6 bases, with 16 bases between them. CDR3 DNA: TGTGCCAGCAGCCAACTCGGGGTAGCCGTCTCTGAAGCTTTCTTT. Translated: CASSQLGVAVSEAFF.

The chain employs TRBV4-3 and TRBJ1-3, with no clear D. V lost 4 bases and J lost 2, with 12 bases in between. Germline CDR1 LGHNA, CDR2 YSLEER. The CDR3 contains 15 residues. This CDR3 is CASSPGRAPGNTIYF. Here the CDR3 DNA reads TGCGCCAGCAGCCCCGGCCGGGCGCCTGGAAACACCATATATTTT.

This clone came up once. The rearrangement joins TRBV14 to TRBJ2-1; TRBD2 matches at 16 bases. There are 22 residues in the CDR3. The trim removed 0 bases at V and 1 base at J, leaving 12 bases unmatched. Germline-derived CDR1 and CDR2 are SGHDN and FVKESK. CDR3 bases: TGTGCCAGCAGCCAAGAAATACGGGGGGGACTAGCGGGAGGGCCGTCCTACAATGAGCAGTTCTTC. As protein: CASSQEIRGGLAGGPSYNEQFF.

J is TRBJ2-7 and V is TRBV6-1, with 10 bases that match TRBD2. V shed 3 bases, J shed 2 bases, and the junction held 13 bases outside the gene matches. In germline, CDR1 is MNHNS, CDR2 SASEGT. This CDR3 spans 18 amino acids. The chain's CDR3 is CASSDGASGGRATYEQYF. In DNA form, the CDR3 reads TGTGCCAGCAGTGACGGGGCTAGCGGGGGCCGCGCAACCTACGAGCAGTACTTC.

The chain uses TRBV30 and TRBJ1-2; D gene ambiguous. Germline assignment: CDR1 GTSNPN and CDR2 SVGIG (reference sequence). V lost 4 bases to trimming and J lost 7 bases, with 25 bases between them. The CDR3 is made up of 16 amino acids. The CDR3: CAWTNPGIWTLSGYTF. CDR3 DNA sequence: TGTGCCTGGACAAACCCCGGGATCTGGACCCTTTCTGGCTACACCTTC.

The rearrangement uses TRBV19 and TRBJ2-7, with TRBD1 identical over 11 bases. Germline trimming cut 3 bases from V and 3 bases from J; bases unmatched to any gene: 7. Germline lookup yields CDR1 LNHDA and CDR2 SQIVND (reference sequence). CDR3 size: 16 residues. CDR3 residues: CASSIQPGTGGYEQYF. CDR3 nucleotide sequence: TGTGCCAGTAGTATTCAGCCCGGGACAGGGGGCTACGAGCAGTACTTC.

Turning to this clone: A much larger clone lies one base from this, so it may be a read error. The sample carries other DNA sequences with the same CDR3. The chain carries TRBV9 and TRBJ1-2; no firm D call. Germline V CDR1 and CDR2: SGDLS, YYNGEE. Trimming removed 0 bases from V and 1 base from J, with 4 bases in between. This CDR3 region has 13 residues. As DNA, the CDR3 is TGTGCCAGCAGCGTAGGGGATAACTATGGCTACACCTTC. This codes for CASSVGDNYGYTF.

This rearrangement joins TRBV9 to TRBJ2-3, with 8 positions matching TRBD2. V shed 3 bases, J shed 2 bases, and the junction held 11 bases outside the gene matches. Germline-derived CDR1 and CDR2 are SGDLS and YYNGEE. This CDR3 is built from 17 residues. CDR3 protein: CASSAPTGGLDTDTQYF. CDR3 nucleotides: TGTGCCAGCAGCGCCCCCACGGGAGGGCTTGACACAGATACGCAGTATTTT.

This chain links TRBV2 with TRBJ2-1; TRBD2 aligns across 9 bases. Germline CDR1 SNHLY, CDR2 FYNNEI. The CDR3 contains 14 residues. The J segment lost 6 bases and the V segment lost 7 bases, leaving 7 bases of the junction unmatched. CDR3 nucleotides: TGTGCCAGCACCCGGCTAGCGGGAACCAATGAGCAGTTCTTC. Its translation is CASTRLAGTNEQFF. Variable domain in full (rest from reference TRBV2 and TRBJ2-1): EPEVTQTPSHQVTQMGQEVILRCVPISNHLYFYWYRQILGQKVEFLVSFYNNEISEKSEIFDDQFSVERPDGSNFTLKIRSTKLEDSAMYFCASTRLAGTNEQFFGPGTRLTVL.

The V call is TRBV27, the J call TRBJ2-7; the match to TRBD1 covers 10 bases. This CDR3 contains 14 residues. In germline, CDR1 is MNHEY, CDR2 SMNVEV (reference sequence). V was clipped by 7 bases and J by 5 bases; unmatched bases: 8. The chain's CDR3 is CASILRQGADEQYF. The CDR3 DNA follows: TGTGCCAGCATCCTTAGACAGGGGGCGGACGAGCAGTACTTC.

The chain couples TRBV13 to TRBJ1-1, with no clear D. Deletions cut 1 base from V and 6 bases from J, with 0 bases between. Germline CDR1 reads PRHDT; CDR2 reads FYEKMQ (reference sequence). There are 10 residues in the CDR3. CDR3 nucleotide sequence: TGTGCCAGCAGCTTAGCTGAAGCTTTCTTT. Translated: CASSLAEAFF.

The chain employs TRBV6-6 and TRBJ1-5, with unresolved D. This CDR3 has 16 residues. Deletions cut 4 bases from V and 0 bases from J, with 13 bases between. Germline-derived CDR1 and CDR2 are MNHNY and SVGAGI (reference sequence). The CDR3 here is CASSSIRADSNQPQHF. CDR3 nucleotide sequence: TGTGCCAGCAGTTCTATCCGAGCGGATAGCAATCAGCCCCAGCATTTT.